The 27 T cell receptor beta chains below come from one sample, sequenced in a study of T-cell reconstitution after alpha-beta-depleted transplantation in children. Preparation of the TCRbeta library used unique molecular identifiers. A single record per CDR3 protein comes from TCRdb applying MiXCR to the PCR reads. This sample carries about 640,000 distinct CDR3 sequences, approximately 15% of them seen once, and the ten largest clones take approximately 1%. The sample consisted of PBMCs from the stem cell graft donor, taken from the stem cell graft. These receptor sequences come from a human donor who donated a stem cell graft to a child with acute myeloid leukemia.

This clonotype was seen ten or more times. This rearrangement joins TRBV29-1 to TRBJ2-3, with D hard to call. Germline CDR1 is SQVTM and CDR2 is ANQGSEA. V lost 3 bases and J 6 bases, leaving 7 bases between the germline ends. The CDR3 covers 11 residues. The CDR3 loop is CSVEEFDTQYF. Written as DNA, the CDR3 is TGCAGCGTTGAGGAATTTGATACGCAGTATTTT.

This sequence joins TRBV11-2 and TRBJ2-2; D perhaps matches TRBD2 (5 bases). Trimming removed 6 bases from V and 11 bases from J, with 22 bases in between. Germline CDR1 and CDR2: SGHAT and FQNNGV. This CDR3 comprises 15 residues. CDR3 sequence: CASRTALGGSRELFF. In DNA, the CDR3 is TGTGCCAGCAGGACCGCTTTAGGAGGATCGAGAGAGCTGTTTTTT.

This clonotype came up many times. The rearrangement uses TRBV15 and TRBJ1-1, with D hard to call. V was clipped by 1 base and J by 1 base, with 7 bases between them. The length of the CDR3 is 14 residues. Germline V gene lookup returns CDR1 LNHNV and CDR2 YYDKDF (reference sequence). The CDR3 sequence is CATSRAPENTEAFF. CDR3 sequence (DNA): TGTGCCACCAGCAGAGCTCCGGAGAACACTGAAGCTTTCTTT.

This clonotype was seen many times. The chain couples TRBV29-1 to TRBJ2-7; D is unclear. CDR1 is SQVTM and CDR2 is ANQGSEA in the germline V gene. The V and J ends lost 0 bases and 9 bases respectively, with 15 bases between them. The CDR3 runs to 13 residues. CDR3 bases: TGCAGCGTTGAAGATTCGCGGTCTCGGGTGCAGTACTTC. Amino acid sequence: CSVEDSRSRVQYF.

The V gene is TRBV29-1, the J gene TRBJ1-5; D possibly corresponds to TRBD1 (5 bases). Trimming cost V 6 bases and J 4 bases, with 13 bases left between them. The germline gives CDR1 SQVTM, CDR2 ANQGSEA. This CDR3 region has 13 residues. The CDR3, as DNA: TGCAGCGTCATTACAGGAGGTAATCAGCCCCAGCATTTT. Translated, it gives CSVITGGNQPQHF.

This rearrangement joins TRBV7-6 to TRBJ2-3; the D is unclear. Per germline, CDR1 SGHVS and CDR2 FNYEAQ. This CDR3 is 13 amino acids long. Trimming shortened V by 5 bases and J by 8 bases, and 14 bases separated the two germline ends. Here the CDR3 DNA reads TGTGCCAGCAGCCCTTACTCTGACGGTACGCAGTATTTT. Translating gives CASSPYSDGTQYF.

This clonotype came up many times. CDR3 sequence: CSAGTGLGTQYF. Written as DNA, the CDR3 is TGCAGTGCTGGTACAGGGTTGGGGACCCAGTACTTC. The chain combines TRBV20-1 with TRBJ2-5; maybe TRBD1 (6 bases). V gave up 5 bases and J gave up 7 bases, with 14 bases separating them. Germline V CDR1 and CDR2: DFQATT, SNEGSKA (reference sequence). This CDR3 is built from 12 residues.

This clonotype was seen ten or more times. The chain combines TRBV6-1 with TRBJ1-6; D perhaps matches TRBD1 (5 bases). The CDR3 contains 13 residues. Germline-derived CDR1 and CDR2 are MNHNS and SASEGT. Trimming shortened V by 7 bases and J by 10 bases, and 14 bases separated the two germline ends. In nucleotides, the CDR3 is TGTGCCAGCACCCCGGGGGACTACTCACCCCTCCACTTT. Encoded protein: CASTPGDYSPLHF.

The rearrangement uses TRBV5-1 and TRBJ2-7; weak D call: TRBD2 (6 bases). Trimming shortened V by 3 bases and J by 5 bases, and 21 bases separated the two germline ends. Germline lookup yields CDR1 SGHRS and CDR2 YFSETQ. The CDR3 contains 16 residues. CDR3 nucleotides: TGCGCCAGCAGCTCCCTCCCGGGACTCCTAAAGAACGAGCAGTACGTC. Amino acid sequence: CASSSLPGLLKNEQYV.

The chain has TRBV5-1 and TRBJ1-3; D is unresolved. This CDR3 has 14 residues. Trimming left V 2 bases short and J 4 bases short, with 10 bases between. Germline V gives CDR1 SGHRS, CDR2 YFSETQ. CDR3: CASSFLGPGNTIYF. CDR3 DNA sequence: TGCGCCAGCAGCTTTTTAGGGCCCGGAAACACCATATATTTT.

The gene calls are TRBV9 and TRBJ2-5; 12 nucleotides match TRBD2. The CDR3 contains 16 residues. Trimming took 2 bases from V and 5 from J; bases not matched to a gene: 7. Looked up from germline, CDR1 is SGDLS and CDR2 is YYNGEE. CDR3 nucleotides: TGTGCCAGCAGCGTGGAACTAGCGGGGGGTTCTGAGACCCAGTACTTC. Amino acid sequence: CASSVELAGGSETQYF.

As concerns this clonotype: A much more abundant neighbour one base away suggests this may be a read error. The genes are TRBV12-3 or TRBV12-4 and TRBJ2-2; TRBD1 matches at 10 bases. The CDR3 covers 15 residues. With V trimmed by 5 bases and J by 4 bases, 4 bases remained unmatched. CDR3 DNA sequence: TGTGCCAGCAGTGACAGGGGGCGCAGCACCGGGGAGCTGTTTTTT. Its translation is CASSDRGRSTGELFF.

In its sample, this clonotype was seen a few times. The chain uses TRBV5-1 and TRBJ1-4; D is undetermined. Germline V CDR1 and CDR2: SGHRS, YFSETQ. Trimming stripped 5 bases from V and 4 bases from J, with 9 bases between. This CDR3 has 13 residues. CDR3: CASRTDDNEKLFF. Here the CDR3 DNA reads TGCGCCAGCAGAACAGATGATAATGAAAAACTGTTTTTT.

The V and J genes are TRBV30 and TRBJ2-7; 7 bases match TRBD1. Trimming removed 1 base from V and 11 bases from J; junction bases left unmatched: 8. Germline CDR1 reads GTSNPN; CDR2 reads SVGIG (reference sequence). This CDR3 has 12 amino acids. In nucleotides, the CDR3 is TGTGCCTGGAGTGCCGCCCGGGACAGAAAGTACTTC. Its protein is CAWSAARDRKYF.

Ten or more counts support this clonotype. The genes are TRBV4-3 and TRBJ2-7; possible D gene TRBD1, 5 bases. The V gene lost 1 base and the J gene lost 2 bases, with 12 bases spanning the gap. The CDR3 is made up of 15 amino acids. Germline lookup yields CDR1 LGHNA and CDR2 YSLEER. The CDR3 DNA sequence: TGCGCCAGCAGCCAAGGGACATATCTCGCCTACGAGCAGTACTTC. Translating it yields CASSQGTYLAYEQYF.

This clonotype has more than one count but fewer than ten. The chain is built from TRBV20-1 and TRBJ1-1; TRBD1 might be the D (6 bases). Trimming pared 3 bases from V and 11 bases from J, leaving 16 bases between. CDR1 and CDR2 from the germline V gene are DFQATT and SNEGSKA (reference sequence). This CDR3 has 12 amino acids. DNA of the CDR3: TGCAGTGCTAGCTTGGGCGGGACAACTGCTTTCTTT. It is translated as CSASLGGTTAFF.

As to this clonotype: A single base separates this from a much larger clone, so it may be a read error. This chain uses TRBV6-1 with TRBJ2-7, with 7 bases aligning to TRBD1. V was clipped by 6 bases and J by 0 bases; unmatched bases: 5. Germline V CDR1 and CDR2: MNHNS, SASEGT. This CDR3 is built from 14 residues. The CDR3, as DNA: TGTGCCAGCAGGGGACAGTCCAACTCCTACGAGCAGTACTTC. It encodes CASRGQSNSYEQYF.

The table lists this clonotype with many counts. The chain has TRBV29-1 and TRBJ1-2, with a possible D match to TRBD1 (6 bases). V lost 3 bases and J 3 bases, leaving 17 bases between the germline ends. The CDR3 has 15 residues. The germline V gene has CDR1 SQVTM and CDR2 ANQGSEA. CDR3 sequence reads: CSVEGGLRQDYGYTF. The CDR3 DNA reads TGCAGCGTTGAGGGGGGCTTACGACAAGACTATGGCTACACCTTC.

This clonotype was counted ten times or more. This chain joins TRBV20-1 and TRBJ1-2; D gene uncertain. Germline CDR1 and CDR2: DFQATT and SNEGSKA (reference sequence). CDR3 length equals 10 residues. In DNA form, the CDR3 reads TGCGGCACAGATTACTATGGCTACACCTTC. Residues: CGTDYYGYTF.

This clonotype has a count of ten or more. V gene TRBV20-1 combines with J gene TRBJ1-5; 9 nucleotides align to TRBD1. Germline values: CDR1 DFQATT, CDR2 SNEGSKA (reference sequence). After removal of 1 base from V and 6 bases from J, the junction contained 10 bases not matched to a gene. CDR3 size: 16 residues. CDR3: CSARGEMTGGVQPQHF. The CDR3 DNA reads TGCAGTGCTAGAGGGGAGATGACAGGGGGTGTTCAGCCCCAGCATTTT.

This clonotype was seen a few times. CDR3 residues: CASDGGMVNEQFF. CDR3 DNA: TGTGCCAGCGACGGGGGGATGGTCAATGAGCAGTTCTTC. V gene TRBV2 combines with J gene TRBJ2-1; the match to TRBD2 covers 7 bases. V gave up 8 bases and J gave up 6 bases; unmatched junction bases: 7. Per germline, CDR1 SNHLY and CDR2 FYNNEI. The CDR3 totals 13 residues.

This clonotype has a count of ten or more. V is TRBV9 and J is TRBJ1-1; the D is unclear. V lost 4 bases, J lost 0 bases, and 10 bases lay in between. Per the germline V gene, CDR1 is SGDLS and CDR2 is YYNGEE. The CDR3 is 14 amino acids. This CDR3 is CASSSTALNTEAFF. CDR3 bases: TGTGCCAGCAGCTCCACAGCGCTGAACACTGAAGCTTTCTTT.

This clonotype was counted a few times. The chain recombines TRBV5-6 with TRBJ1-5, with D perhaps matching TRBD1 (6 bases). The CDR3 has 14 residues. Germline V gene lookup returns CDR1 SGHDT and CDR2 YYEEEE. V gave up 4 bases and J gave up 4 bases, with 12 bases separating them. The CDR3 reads CASSLEQGNQPQHF. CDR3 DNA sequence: TGTGCCAGCAGCCTAGAACAGGGAAATCAGCCCCAGCATTTT.

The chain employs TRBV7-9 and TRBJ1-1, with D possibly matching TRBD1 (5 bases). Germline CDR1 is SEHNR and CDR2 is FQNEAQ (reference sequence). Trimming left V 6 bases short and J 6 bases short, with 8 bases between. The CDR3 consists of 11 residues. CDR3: CASSGGPEAFF. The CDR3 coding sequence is TGTGCCAGCAGTGGGGGACCTGAAGCTTTCTTT.

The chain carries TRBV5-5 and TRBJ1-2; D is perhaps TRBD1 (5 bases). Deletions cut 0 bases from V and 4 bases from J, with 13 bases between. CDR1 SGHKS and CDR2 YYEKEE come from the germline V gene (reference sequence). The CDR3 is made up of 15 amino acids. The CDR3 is CASSLEPGDVYGYTF. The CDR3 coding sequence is TGTGCCAGCAGCTTGGAACCGGGGGATGTCTATGGCTACACCTTC.

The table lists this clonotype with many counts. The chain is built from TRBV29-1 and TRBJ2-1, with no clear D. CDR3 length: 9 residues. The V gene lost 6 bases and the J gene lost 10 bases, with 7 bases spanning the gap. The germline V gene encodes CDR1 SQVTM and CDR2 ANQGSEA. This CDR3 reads CSVPGEQFF. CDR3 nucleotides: TGCAGCGTCCCCGGAGAGCAGTTCTTC.

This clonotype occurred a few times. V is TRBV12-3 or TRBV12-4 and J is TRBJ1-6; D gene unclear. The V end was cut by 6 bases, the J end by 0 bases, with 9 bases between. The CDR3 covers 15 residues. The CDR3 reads CASRGLSSYNSPLHF. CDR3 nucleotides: TGTGCCAGCAGAGGACTGAGCTCCTATAATTCACCCCTCCACTTT.